The 14 T cell receptor beta chains reported below all come from one sample, sequenced in a study of cytomegalovirus exposure and HLA in healthy donors. The PCR made use of 60 Vbeta and 13 Jbeta primers. Only in-frame clones appear in the TCRdb table, and some are missing; sequencing was by immunoSEQ multiplex PCR. The table includes some 100,000 clones, roughly 70% detected once. The sample comprised PBMCs. Receptor source: a woman in her 70s in good health and CMV-seropositive.

This rearrangement joins TRBV11-1 to TRBJ2-3, with TRBD1 matching 7 bases. This CDR3 region has 15 residues. Germline V gene sequence: CDR1 SGHAT, CDR2 FQDESV (reference sequence). J was trimmed by 4 bases and V by 4 bases; bases with no gene match: 8. The CDR3 is CASSSRQGWSDTQYF. CDR3 nucleotides: TGTGCCAGCAGCTCGAGACAGGGATGGTCAGATACGCAGTATTTT.

This chain uses TRBV6-5 with TRBJ1-5; TRBD1 matches 9 bases. Germline-derived CDR1 and CDR2 are MNHEY and SVGAGI. This CDR3 spans 13 amino acids. J gave up 6 bases and V 6 bases, and 3 bases lay outside the gene matches. CDR3 loop: CASSWDRVQPQHF. CDR3 in DNA: TGTGCCAGCAGCTGGGACAGGGTTCAGCCCCAGCATTTT.

The V and J genes are TRBV4-1 and TRBJ2-7, with 7 bases that match TRBD1. The CDR3 contains 15 residues. The J segment lost 3 bases and the V segment lost 0 bases, leaving 5 bases of the junction unmatched. The V gene's germline CDR1 is MGHRA and CDR2 YSYEKL. CDR3 region: CASSQEGGQHYEQYF. CDR3 in DNA: TGCGCCAGCAGCCAAGAAGGGGGACAGCACTACGAGCAGTACTTC.

The chain carries TRBV19 and TRBJ1-2; D unclear. Per the germline V gene, CDR1 is LNHDA and CDR2 is SQIVND (reference sequence). The CDR3 sequence is 15 residues long. V dropped 4 bases and J dropped 4 bases, with 16 bases sitting between them. CDR3 loop: CASSNQGRSAYGYTF. DNA for the CDR3: TGTGCCAGTAGTAACCAAGGGAGGTCGGCCTATGGCTACACCTTC.

The CDR3 DNA sequence: TGTGCCAGCAGTGCCCAGGGGAAGTCTCAGCCCCAGCATTTT. It encodes CASSAQGKSQPQHF. The chain uses TRBV2 and TRBJ1-5, with D tentatively TRBD1 (6 bases). Germline V gene lookup returns CDR1 SNHLY and CDR2 FYNNEI. The CDR3 runs 14 residues. V lost 4 bases, J lost 6 bases, and 13 bases lay in between.

The J gene is TRBJ2-3, the V gene TRBV9; 12 bases fit TRBD2. With 5 bases clipped from V and 4 bases from J, the junction kept 8 bases outside the gene matches. This CDR3 has 16 residues. CDR1 and CDR2 from the germline V gene are SGDLS and YYNGEE. The CDR3 sequence is CASSPHPSGGADTQYF. CDR3 bases: TGTGCCAGCAGTCCCCACCCTAGCGGGGGGGCAGATACGCAGTATTTT.

The chain couples TRBV6-6 to TRBJ1-4; the match to TRBD1 covers 7 bases. The germline V gene encodes CDR1 MNHNY and CDR2 SVGAGI (reference sequence). After removal of 5 bases from V and 14 bases from J, the junction contained 17 bases not matched to a gene. There are 15 residues in the CDR3. In nucleotides, the CDR3 is TGTGCCAGCAGTCGGAAGACAGGGCGAGAATCTTTTCTGTTTTTT. This gives the protein CASSRKTGRESFLFF.

The gene calls are TRBV4-2 and TRBJ2-2; possibly TRBD2 for D (6 bases). The CDR3 has 16 amino acids. The V and J ends lost 6 bases and 1 base respectively, with 15 bases between them. CDR1 LGHNA and CDR2 YNFKEQ come from the germline V gene. Here the CDR3 reads CASSLPTRLNTGELFF. The CDR3 DNA follows: TGTGCCAGCAGTCTCCCGACTAGGTTGAACACCGGGGAGCTGTTTTTT.

The chain employs TRBV19 and TRBJ1-4; tentatively, D is TRBD1 (5 bases). V was cut by 3 bases and J by 6 bases, with 11 bases left in between. The CDR3 loop spans 14 amino acids. Germline CDR1 LNHDA, CDR2 SQIVND (reference sequence). The CDR3 here is CASSIWGVDEKLFF. CDR3 DNA: TGTGCCAGTAGTATTTGGGGGGTGGATGAAAAACTGTTTTTT.

V usage is TRBV10-2 and J usage is TRBJ1-2; no firm D call. This CDR3 region has 11 residues. Trimming pared 4 bases from V and 9 bases from J, leaving 9 bases between. The V gene's germline CDR1 is WSHSY and CDR2 SAAADI. The CDR3 reads CASSGDLSYTF. The CDR3 DNA follows: TGCGCCAGCAGTGGCGATTTAAGCTACACCTTC.

The chain has TRBV30 and TRBJ2-1; D may be TRBD1 (6 bases). Germline V lookup: CDR1 GTSNPN, CDR2 SVGIG (reference sequence). V dropped 2 bases and J dropped 3 bases, with 14 bases sitting between them. The CDR3 loop spans 15 amino acids. The CDR3 sequence is CAWSRGGAFYNEQFF. Here the CDR3 DNA reads TGTGCCTGGAGTAGAGGGGGTGCCTTCTACAATGAGCAGTTCTTC.

This clone was recorded only once. The gene calls are TRBV7-2 and TRBJ2-1, with D perhaps matching TRBD2 (5 bases). V gave up 0 bases and J gave up 9 bases, with 9 bases separating them. CDR3 length equals 13 residues. Germline CDR1 reads SGHTA; CDR2 reads FQGNSA. The chain's CDR3 is CASSLARRAEQFF. In DNA, the CDR3 is TGTGCCAGCAGCTTAGCTCGGCGGGCTGAGCAGTTCTTC.

The chain uses TRBV5-4 and TRBJ2-7, with 7 bases that match TRBD1. The CDR3 covers 12 residues. V lost 4 bases to trimming and J lost 4 bases; unmatched junction nucleotides: 2. The germline CDR1 and CDR2 sequences are SGHNT and YYREEE (reference sequence). In nucleotides, the CDR3 is TGTGCCAGCAGCCGGGACAGATACGAGCAGTACTTC. Residues: CASSRDRYEQYF.

The chain employs TRBV14 and TRBJ1-1; D is unclear. Germline V gene data show CDR1 as SGHDN and CDR2 as FVKESK. V lost 1 base, J lost 7 bases, and 4 bases lay in between. This CDR3 spans 11 amino acids. In DNA, the CDR3 is TGTGCCAGCAGCCAAGCGGGTGAAGCTTTCTTT. Translation gives CASSQAGEAFF.